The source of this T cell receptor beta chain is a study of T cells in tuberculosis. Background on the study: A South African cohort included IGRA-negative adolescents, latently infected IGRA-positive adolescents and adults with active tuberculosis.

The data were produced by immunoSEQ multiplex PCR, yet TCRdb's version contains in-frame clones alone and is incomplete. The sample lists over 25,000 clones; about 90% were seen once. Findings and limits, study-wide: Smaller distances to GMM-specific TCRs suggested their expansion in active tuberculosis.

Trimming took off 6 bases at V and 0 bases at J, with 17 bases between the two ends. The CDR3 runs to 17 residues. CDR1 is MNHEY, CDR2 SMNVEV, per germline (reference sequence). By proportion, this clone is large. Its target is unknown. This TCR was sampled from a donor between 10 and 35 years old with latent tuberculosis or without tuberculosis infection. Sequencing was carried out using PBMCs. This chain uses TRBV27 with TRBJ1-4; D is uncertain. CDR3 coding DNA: TGTGCCAGCAGCCCGGGAAGGAAGGTGGCAACTAATGAAAAACTGTTTTTT. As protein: CASSPGRKVATNEKLFF.